The 20 T cell receptor beta chains below all came from one sample that was sequenced in a study of human T cells and chemical hapten exposure (TCRdb year 2021). The time point label of this sample denotes: patch test 1, 2 weeks after DPC sensitization. In light of the paper, this sample's treatment or condition label describes: therapeutic diphenylcyclopropenone sensitization with weekly scalp DPC. The method was RACE. Sequencing relied on a NextSeq 500. Starting from the raw public reads, TCRdb applied fastp trimming at Q25, assembled clones with MiXCR and retained in-frame beta chains. Rows are combined by CDR3 protein, so each entry shows the most common genes and DNA. The sample has roughly 86,000 distinct CDR3 sequences on record, 10% to 13% of them singletons. Less than 2.5% of the sample lies in the top ten. Sequenced here: whole blood, sampled in connection with sensitization to the hapten diphenylcyclopropenone (DPC). The source of these receptors is a man aged 40-49 years with alopecia areata. Some clones in this sample may be carry-over from other donors' samples.

This clonotype was observed a few times. The chain carries TRBV6-5 and TRBJ1-6; the match to TRBD1 covers 7 bases. Germline CDR1 MNHEY, CDR2 SVGAGI. The J segment lost 8 bases and the V segment lost 2 bases, leaving 9 bases of the junction unmatched. The CDR3 is 16 amino acids. In DNA, the CDR3 is TGTGCCAGCAGTTACGAGGGGGCCACCCCCGATTCACCCCTCCACTTT. This translates into CASSYEGATPDSPLHF.

The chain combines TRBV6-5 with TRBJ2-1; 7 positions agree with TRBD2. The CDR3 has 16 amino acids. J was trimmed by 0 bases and V by 7 bases; bases with no gene match: 9. Germline V gene lookup returns CDR1 MNHEY and CDR2 SVGAGI. In DNA, the CDR3 is TGTGCCAGCACTGCTCTAGCGGTAAGCTCCTACAATGAGCAGTTCTTC. Its protein is CASTALAVSSYNEQFF.

This clonotype was observed at least ten times. At one boundary the junction diverges from the germline segment, which might be a read error. This chain links TRBV5-5 with TRBJ1-1; no clear D gene. CDR3 size: 15 residues. The germline V gene encodes CDR1 SGHKS and CDR2 YYEKEE (reference sequence). The CDR3 DNA reads TGTGCCAGCAGCTTGATTTTGGCCAGGAACCCTGAAGCTTTCTTT. It codes for CASSLILARNPEAFF.

CDR3 nucleotides: TGTGCCAGCAGCTTAACGCTTAGCGGGAGAAACAATGAGCAGTTCTTC. Its protein is CASSLTLSGRNNEQFF. The V call is TRBV7-3, the J call TRBJ2-1; 9 nucleotides line up with TRBD2. Germline CDR1 and CDR2: SGHTA and FQGTGA. This CDR3 comprises 16 residues. The ends lost 0 bases at V and 5 bases at J; junction bases unmatched: 5.

The rearrangement uses TRBV5-6 and TRBJ1-1; D is undetermined. CDR1 and CDR2 (germline): SGHDT, YYEEEE. The length of the CDR3 is 15 residues. V was clipped by 4 bases and J by 2 bases, with 15 bases between them. The CDR3 protein is CASSPLWAANTEAFF. CDR3 DNA sequence: TGTGCCAGCAGCCCGCTTTGGGCAGCTAACACTGAAGCTTTCTTT.

This chain joins TRBV27 and TRBJ1-4; 7 bases are a match to TRBD1. Losses at the gene ends were 3 bases for V and 8 bases for J; bases not matched to a gene: 3. This CDR3 comprises 13 residues. Germline V gives CDR1 MNHEY, CDR2 SMNVEV (reference sequence). CDR3 loop: CASSLRGQEKLFF. The CDR3 bases are TGTGCCAGCAGTTTGAGGGGGCAAGAAAAACTGTTTTTT.

The J gene is TRBJ2-5, the V gene TRBV3-1; TRBD2 might be the D (6 bases). The germline V gene encodes CDR1 LGHDT and CDR2 YNNKEL (reference sequence). Trimming shortened V by 4 bases and J by 7 bases, and 16 bases separated the two germline ends. The CDR3 runs 14 residues. CDR3 region: CASSPSTPAGTQYF. Written as DNA, the CDR3 is TGTGCCAGCAGCCCCTCGACCCCAGCGGGGACCCAGTACTTC.

Remarks on this clonotype: One end of the junction is discordant with germline, which a read error may explain. This chain links TRBV11-2 with TRBJ1-5; possible D gene TRBD1, 6 bases. From germline, CDR1 is SGHAT and CDR2 FQNNGV. The length of the CDR3 is 13 residues. CDR3 sequence: CASSTDRNQPQNF. The CDR3 nucleotides are TGTGCCAGCAGCACCGACAGGAATCAGCCCCAGAATTTT.

The gene calls are TRBV3-1 and TRBJ2-5; D gene uncertain. Deletions cut 1 base from V and 0 bases from J, with 6 bases between. The length of the CDR3 is 14 residues. Germline CDR1 LGHDT, CDR2 YNNKEL (reference sequence). CDR3 DNA: TGTGCCAGCAGCCAAGTGCCCGACCAAGAGACCCAGTACTTC. This codes for CASSQVPDQETQYF.

The chain joins TRBV11-2 to TRBJ2-1; D might be TRBD1 (6 bases). Germline values: CDR1 SGHAT, CDR2 FQNNGV. CDR3 length equals 17 residues. V was cut by 0 bases and J by 8 bases, with 20 bases left in between. The chain's CDR3 is CASSLEIGGSLVDEQFF. The CDR3 nucleotides are TGTGCCAGCAGCTTAGAGATAGGGGGATCTCTAGTCGATGAGCAGTTCTTC.

This clonotype was seen only a few times. This chain links TRBV6-5 with TRBJ2-5; tentatively, D is TRBD2 (5 bases). V lost 2 bases to trimming and J lost 5 bases, with 12 bases between them. CDR3 length: 14 residues. Germline loops: CDR1 MNHEY, CDR2 SVGAGI. The CDR3 nucleotides read TGTGCCAGCAGTTACATCGGAGGCGGGGAGACCCAGTACTTC. Translated, it gives CASSYIGGGETQYF.

The V and J genes are TRBV27 and TRBJ2-3; no reliable D call. The CDR3 runs to 14 residues. V gave up 4 bases and J gave up 1 base, with 9 bases separating them. The germline gives CDR1 MNHEY, CDR2 SMNVEV (reference sequence). The CDR3 region is CASSYLGRTDTQYF. In DNA form, the CDR3 reads TGTGCCAGCAGTTACTTGGGTCGCACAGATACGCAGTATTTT.

The rearrangement links TRBV2 to TRBJ2-3, with 8 bases fitting TRBD2. The CDR3 length is 14 residues. The junction had 7 bases not matched to a gene; V was cut back by 9 bases and J by 2 bases. Germline values: CDR1 SNHLY, CDR2 FYNNEI. CDR3 region: CASSSGAPTDTQYF. CDR3 nucleotides: TGTGCCAGTAGTAGCGGGGCCCCCACAGATACGCAGTATTTT.

This clonotype was recorded a few times. The chain couples TRBV10-3 to TRBJ1-1; D might be TRBD1 (6 bases). V was trimmed by 3 bases and J by 1 base, leaving 12 bases between them. The CDR3 totals 15 residues. Germline CDR1 is ENHRY and CDR2 is SYGVKD. The CDR3 DNA reads TGTGCCATCAGTGATGGGAAGGGACAGAACACTGAAGCTTTCTTT. Translated, it gives CAISDGKGQNTEAFF.

The chain has TRBV20-1 and TRBJ2-1; 9 bases are shared with TRBD1. Germline loops: CDR1 DFQATT, CDR2 SNEGSKA (reference sequence). Losses at the gene ends were 1 base for V and 5 bases for J; bases not matched to a gene: 9. The CDR3 has 16 residues. The CDR3 coding sequence is TGCAGTGCTAGAGTTCATACCGGGACAGGGAACAATGAGCAGTTCTTC. This encodes CSARVHTGTGNNEQFF.

This clonotype was seen only a few times. V usage is TRBV2 and J usage is TRBJ2-3; D unclear. V was pared by 6 bases and J by 3 bases, with 10 bases between. This CDR3 spans 13 amino acids. The V gene's germline CDR1 is SNHLY and CDR2 FYNNEI. As DNA, the CDR3 is TGTGCCAGCAGGGAGACTGGTACAGATACGCAGTATTTT. This translates into CASRETGTDTQYF.

At least ten counts were recorded for this clonotype. The J gene is TRBJ2-7, the V gene TRBV28; D is possibly TRBD1 or TRBD2 (5 bases each). The V gene lost 5 bases and the J gene lost 2 bases, with 16 bases spanning the gap. The CDR3 contains 15 residues. The germline CDR1 and CDR2 sequences are MDHEN and SYDVKM. CDR3 in DNA: TGTGCCAGCAGTACTGGTGGGGCCGGGGCCTACGAGCAGTACTTC. Translation gives CASSTGGAGAYEQYF.

This sequence joins TRBV2 and TRBJ2-3; 9 nucleotides agree with TRBD2. V shed 0 bases and J 5 bases; nucleotides not matched to a gene: 9. CDR3 length: 17 residues. Germline CDR1 is SNHLY and CDR2 is FYNNEI. In nucleotides, the CDR3 is TGTGCCAGCAGTGAAGCTATGAGGCGGGAGGGCCAAGATACGCAGTATTTT. Translated: CASSEAMRREGQDTQYF.

At least ten counts were recorded for this clonotype. This CDR3 is CSAPGDRTSGRFSYEQYF. As DNA, the CDR3 is TGCAGTGCCCCAGGGGATAGGACTAGCGGGAGGTTTTCCTACGAGCAGTACTTC. The J gene is TRBJ2-7, the V gene TRBV20-1; 14 bases fit TRBD2. J was trimmed by 1 base and V by 6 bases; bases with no gene match: 14. The CDR3 contains 18 residues. Germline assignment: CDR1 DFQATT and CDR2 SNEGSKA (reference sequence).

The table lists this clonotype with many counts. This chain links TRBV7-9 with TRBJ2-2; tentatively, D is TRBD2 (5 bases). Trimming stripped 0 bases from V and 5 bases from J, with 7 bases between. This CDR3 has 14 amino acids. Per the germline V gene, CDR1 is SEHNR and CDR2 is FQNEAQ (reference sequence). The CDR3 loop is CASSLAGNTGELFF. DNA for the CDR3: TGTGCCAGCAGCTTAGCCGGGAATACCGGGGAGCTGTTTTTT.